The rows below give T cell receptor beta chains drawn from one sample of a study of T-cell reconstitution after alpha-beta-depleted transplantation in children. Each CDR3 protein is one row after TCRdb ran MiXCR on the PCR reads. Of 250,000 to 350,000 distinct CDR3 sequences in the sample, 9.9% are singletons; the top ten hold 9.5% to 13%. The specimen was PBMCs from the stem cell graft donor, collected from the stem cell graft. The receptors were sampled from a human donor who donated a stem cell graft to a child with SCID. The CDR3 runs from the conserved cysteine through the conserved F or W. Fields, in order: D gene, clone size, J gene, V gene, CDR3 protein, CDR3 DNA. D genes are given only for firm matches. Size is stated for part of the rows, as once, few or many counts, or as a class when the clone is expanded.

D: .
size: .
J: TRBJ2-5
V: TRBV7-8
CDR3: CASRHSGTQYF
DNA: TGTGCCAGCAGGCACTCGGGGACCCAGTACTTC

D: .
size: few
J: TRBJ1-2
V: TRBV3-1
CDR3: CASSQDLNRESYGYTF
DNA: TGTGCCAGCAGCCAAGATCTTAACAGGGAATCCTATGGCTACACCTTC

D: .
size: .
J: TRBJ2-2
V: TRBV19
CDR3: CATRASGNTGELFF
DNA: TGTGCCACCCGTGCATCTGGGAACACCGGGGAGCTGTTTTTT

D: TRBD1
size: many
J: TRBJ1-2
V: TRBV20-1
CDR3: CSATGGDFGYTF
DNA: TGCAGTGCTACAGGGGGGGACTTCGGCTACACCTTC

D: .
size: many
J: TRBJ1-1
V: TRBV3-1
CDR3: CASSQVAGVGTEAFF
DNA: TGTGCCAGCAGCCAAGTCGCGGGGGTTGGGACTGAAGCTTTCTTT

D: TRBD1
size: many
J: TRBJ1-3
V: TRBV20-1
CDR3: CSARGTGGYTIYF
DNA: TGCAGTGCTAGGGGGACAGGGGGGTACACCATATATTTT

D: .
size: many
J: TRBJ2-4
V: TRBV4-1
CDR3: CASSPDMGVGENIQYF
DNA: TGCGCCAGCAGCCCCGACATGGGCGTTGGTGAAAACATTCAGTACTTC

D: .
size: many
J: TRBJ1-4
V: TRBV6-5
CDR3: CASRVGSNEKLFF
DNA: TGTGCCAGCAGAGTGGGATCGAATGAAAAACTGTTTTTT

D: TRBD2
size: few
J: TRBJ2-1
V: TRBV6-1
CDR3: CASKKLAGGPEEQFF
DNA: TGTGCCAGCAAGAAACTAGCGGGGGGGCCGGAGGAGCAGTTCTTC

D: .
size: few
J: TRBJ2-7
V: TRBV29-1
CDR3: CSVPQGAEQYF
DNA: TGCAGCGTTCCCCAGGGAGCCGAGCAGTACTTC

D: .
size: few
J: TRBJ1-2
V: TRBV5-1
CDR3: CASSLEQEIYTF
DNA: TGCGCCAGCAGCTTGGAACAGGAAATTTACACCTTC

D: TRBD2
size: many
J: TRBJ2-1
V: TRBV7-2
CDR3: CASSPSSTSGIYNEQFF
DNA: TGTGCCAGCAGCCCCTCCTCTACTAGCGGGATTTACAATGAGCAGTTCTTC

D: TRBD1
size: few
J: TRBJ1-5
V: TRBV2
CDR3: CASSETGSSQPQHF
DNA: TGTGCCAGCAGTGAGACAGGGTCCAGTCAGCCCCAGCATTTT

D: TRBD2
size: .
J: TRBJ2-3
V: TRBV7-2
CDR3: CASSTGLPSTDTQYF
DNA: TGTGCCAGCAGCACGGGACTACCTAGCACAGATACGCAGTATTTT

D: TRBD2
size: few
J: TRBJ2-7
V: TRBV5-8
CDR3: CASSWTSGGHSYEQYF
DNA: TGTGCCAGCAGCTGGACCAGCGGGGGGCACTCCTACGAGCAGTACTTC

D: .
size: few
J: TRBJ1-6
V: TRBV10-1
CDR3: CASSESAGAGSPLHF
DNA: TGCGCCAGCAGTGAGTCGGCAGGAGCGGGTTCACCCCTCCACTTT